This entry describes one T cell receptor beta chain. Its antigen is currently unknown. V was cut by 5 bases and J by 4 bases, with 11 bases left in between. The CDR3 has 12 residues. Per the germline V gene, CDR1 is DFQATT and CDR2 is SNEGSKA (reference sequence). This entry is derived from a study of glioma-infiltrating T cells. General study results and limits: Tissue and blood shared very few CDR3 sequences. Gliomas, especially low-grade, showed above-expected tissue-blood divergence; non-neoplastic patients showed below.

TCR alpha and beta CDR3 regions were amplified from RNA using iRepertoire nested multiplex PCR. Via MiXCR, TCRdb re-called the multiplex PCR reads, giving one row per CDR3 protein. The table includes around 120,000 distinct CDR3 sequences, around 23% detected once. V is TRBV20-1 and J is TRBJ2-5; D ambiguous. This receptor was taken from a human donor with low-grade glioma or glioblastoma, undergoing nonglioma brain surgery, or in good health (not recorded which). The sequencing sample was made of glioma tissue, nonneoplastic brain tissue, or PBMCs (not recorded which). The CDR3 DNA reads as TGCAGTGCTCTTTCCTCGCGAGAGACCCAGTACTTC. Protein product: CSALSSRETQYF.